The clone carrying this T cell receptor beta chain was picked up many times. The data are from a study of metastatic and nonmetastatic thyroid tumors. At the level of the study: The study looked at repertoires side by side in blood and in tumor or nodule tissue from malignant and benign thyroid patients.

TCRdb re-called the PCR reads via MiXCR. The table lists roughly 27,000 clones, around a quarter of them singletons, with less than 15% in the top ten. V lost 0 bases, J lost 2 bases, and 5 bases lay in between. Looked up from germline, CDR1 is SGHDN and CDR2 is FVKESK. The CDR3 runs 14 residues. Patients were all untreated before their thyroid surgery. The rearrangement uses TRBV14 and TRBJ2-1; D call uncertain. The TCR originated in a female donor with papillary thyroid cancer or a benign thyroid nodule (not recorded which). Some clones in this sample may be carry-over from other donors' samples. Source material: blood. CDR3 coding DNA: TGTGCCAGCAGCCAAGATTTGGCCTACAATGAGCAGTTCTTC. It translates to CASSQDLAYNEQFF. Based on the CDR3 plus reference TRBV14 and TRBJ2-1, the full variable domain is EAGVTQFPSHSVIEKGQTVTLRCDPISGHDNLYWYRRVMGKEIKFLLHFVKESKQDESGMPNNRFLAERTGGTYSTLKVQPAELEDSGVYFCASSQDLAYNEQFFGPGTRLTVL.